These 11 T cell receptor beta chains originate from one sample sequenced in a study of blood T cell repertoires in COVID-19. Profiling relied on immunoSEQ multiplex PCR, and the TCRdb table lists in-frame clones only, not all of them. Here the sample spans 130,000 to 150,000 clones, 80% to 90% being singletons. Sequencing used peripheral blood. These receptors were obtained from a woman aged 45-59 years with active or convalescent COVID-19.

This chain connects TRBV7-2 to TRBJ1-1, with D unresolved. Germline CDR1 reads SGHTA; CDR2 reads FQGNSA. CDR3 length: 14 amino acids. V lost 2 bases, J lost 5 bases, and 12 bases lay in between. In DNA form, the CDR3 reads TGTGCCAGCAGCTTATTGGGAGGATCGACTGAAGCTTTCTTT. Encoded protein: CASSLLGGSTEAFF.

The rearrangement links TRBV5-1 to TRBJ2-3; 10 nucleotides match TRBD2. CDR3 length: 17 amino acids. Germline CDR1 is SGHRS and CDR2 is YFSETQ. V dropped 0 bases and J dropped 6; count of bases not matched to a gene: 10. The CDR3 region has the DNA TGCGCCAGCAGCTTGGGGGCTAGCGGGGGATCTGGGGATACGCAGTATTTT. Translated, it gives CASSLGASGGSGDTQYF.

The CDR3 protein is CASSPLRTSGGSTDTQYF. The CDR3, as DNA: TGTGCCAGCAGCCCCTTAAGAACCAGCGGGGGGAGCACAGATACGCAGTATTTT. The chain recombines TRBV7-2 with TRBJ2-3, with TRBD2 matching over 9 bases. Germline CDR1 SGHTA, CDR2 FQGNSA. The CDR3 is 18 amino acids. V was pared by 5 bases and J by 0 bases, with 12 bases of the junction left unmatched.

V and J are TRBV5-4 and TRBJ2-1; D unresolved. This CDR3 contains 15 residues. Trimming shortened V by 0 bases and J by 3 bases, and 10 bases separated the two germline ends. Germline CDR1 reads SGHNT; CDR2 reads YYREEE (reference sequence). The CDR3, as DNA: TGTGCCAGCAGCTTGGCTGTGAGTAACTACAATGAGCAGTTCTTC. Translated, it gives CASSLAVSNYNEQFF. Together with reference TRBV5-4 and TRBJ2-1, the CDR3 gives the full variable domain: ETGVTQSPTHLIKTRGQQVTLRCSSQSGHNTVSWYQQALGQGPQFIFQYYREEENGRGNFPPRFSGLQFPNYSSELNVNALELDDSALYLCASSLAVSNYNEQFFGPGTRLTVL.

In this sample, this clone turned up once. This chain joins TRBV19 and TRBJ1-1; D not certain. Germline V gene lookup returns CDR1 LNHDA and CDR2 SQIVND (reference sequence). The V end was cut by 1 base, the J end by 4 bases, with 7 bases between. There are 13 residues in the CDR3. CDR3 protein: CASSIGPGTEAFF. CDR3 DNA: TGTGCCAGTAGTATAGGTCCGGGCACTGAAGCTTTCTTT.

The rearrangement uses TRBV28 and TRBJ2-7, with 11 bases that match TRBD2. The J segment lost 0 bases and the V segment lost 7 bases, leaving 5 bases of the junction unmatched. CDR3 length: 15 amino acids. Germline V CDR1 and CDR2: MDHEN, SYDVKM. The CDR3 region is CASKTSGSSSYEQYF. The CDR3 region has the DNA TGTGCCAGCAAAACTAGCGGGAGTAGCTCCTACGAGCAGTACTTC.

The chain carries TRBV15 and TRBJ1-4; no firm D call. The V end was cut by 0 bases, the J end by 0 bases, with 5 bases between. The CDR3 length is 15 residues. CDR1 is LNHNV, CDR2 YYDKDF, per germline (reference sequence). The CDR3 DNA follows: TGTGCCACCAGCAGAGATCGTGCAACTAATGAAAAACTGTTTTTT. Its translation: CATSRDRATNEKLFF.

J is TRBJ1-3 and V is TRBV18; D gene uncertain. CDR3 length: 14 amino acids. V lost 1 base, J lost 6 bases, and 10 bases lay in between. Germline CDR1 reads KGHSH; CDR2 reads LQKENI. The CDR3 DNA reads as TGTGCCAGCTCACCACTACCGGTACCAAACACCATATATTTT. It yields the protein CASSPLPVPNTIYF.

V and J are TRBV27 and TRBJ1-2, with TRBD1 matching 11 bases. The CDR3 runs to 14 residues. Germline CDR1 is MNHEY and CDR2 is SMNVEV (reference sequence). The ends lost 4 bases at V and 6 bases at J; junction bases unmatched: 4. CDR3 amino acids: CASSWTGGADGYTF. CDR3 in DNA: TGTGCCAGCAGTTGGACAGGGGGCGCCGATGGCTACACCTTC.

This sequence joins TRBV7-9 and TRBJ2-7; 9 bases map to TRBD1. The V gene end was trimmed by 5 bases and the J gene end by 2 bases; junction bases not matched to a gene: 13. Germline V CDR1 and CDR2: SEHNR, FQNEAQ (reference sequence). There are 17 residues in the CDR3. In DNA, the CDR3 is TGTGCCAGCAGCGCGGACAGGGGCATCTTTGGACCCTACGAGCAGTACTTC. Amino acid sequence: CASSADRGIFGPYEQYF.

The J gene is TRBJ2-5, the V gene TRBV5-6, with TRBD2 matching 12 bases. This CDR3 is built from 16 residues. The J segment lost 5 bases and the V segment lost 5 bases, leaving 10 bases of the junction unmatched. Per the germline V gene, CDR1 is SGHDT and CDR2 is YYEEEE. The CDR3: CASSSGLAGQYETQYF. The CDR3, as DNA: TGTGCCAGCAGTTCCGGACTAGCGGGGCAATATGAGACCCAGTACTTC.